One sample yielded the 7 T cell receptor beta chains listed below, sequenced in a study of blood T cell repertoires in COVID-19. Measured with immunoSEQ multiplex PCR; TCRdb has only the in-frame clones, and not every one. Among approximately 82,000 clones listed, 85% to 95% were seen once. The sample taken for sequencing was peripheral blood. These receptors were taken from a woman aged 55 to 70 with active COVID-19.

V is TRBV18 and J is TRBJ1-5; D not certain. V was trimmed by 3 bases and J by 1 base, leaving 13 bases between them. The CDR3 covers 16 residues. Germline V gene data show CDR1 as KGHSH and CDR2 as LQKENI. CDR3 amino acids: CASSPAGGLSNQPQHF. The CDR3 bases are TGTGCCAGCTCACCGGCGGGAGGGCTGAGCAATCAGCCCCAGCATTTT.

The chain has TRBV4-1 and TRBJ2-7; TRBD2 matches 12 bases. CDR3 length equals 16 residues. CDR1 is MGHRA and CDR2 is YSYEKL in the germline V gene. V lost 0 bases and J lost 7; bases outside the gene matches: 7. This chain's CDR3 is CASSQDGLAGRGEQYF. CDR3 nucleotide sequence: TGCGCCAGCAGCCAAGATGGACTAGCGGGGCGGGGGGAGCAGTACTTC.

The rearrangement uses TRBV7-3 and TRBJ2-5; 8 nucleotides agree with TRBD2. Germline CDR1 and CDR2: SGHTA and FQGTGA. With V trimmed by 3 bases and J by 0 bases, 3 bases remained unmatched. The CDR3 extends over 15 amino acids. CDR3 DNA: TGTGCCAGCAGCTTGGCTAGCGGGCACCAAGAGACCCAGTACTTC. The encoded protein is CASSLASGHQETQYF.

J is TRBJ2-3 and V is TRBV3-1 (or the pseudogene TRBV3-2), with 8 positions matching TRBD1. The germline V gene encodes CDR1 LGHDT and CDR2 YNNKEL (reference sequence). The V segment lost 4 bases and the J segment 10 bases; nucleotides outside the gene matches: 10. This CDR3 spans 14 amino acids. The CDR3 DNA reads TGTGCCAGCAGCCTCGGACAGGGAAAGATCGCGCAGTATTTT. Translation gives CASSLGQGKIAQYF.

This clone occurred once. CDR3 residues: CASSFSAGFAFF. The CDR3 DNA is TGTGCCAGCAGTTTTTCGGCAGGGTTCGCTTTCTTT. The V gene is TRBV12-3 or TRBV12-4, the J gene TRBJ1-1; perhaps TRBD1 as D (5 bases). The V end lost 3 bases, the J end lost 11 bases, and 13 bases lay between the germline ends. This CDR3 has 12 amino acids.

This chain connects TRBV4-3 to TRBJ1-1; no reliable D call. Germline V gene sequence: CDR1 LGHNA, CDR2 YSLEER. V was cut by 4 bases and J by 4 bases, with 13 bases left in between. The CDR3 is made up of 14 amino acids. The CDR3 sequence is CASSRSREGTEAFF. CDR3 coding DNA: TGCGCCAGCAGCCGCTCCCGGGAAGGCACTGAAGCTTTCTTT.

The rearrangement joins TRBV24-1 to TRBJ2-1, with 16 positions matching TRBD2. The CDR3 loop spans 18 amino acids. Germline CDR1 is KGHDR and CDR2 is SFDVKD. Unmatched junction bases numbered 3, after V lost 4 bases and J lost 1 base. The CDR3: CATSEGLAGGPSYNEQFF. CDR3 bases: TGTGCCACCAGTGAGGGACTAGCGGGAGGGCCTTCCTACAATGAGCAGTTCTTC.